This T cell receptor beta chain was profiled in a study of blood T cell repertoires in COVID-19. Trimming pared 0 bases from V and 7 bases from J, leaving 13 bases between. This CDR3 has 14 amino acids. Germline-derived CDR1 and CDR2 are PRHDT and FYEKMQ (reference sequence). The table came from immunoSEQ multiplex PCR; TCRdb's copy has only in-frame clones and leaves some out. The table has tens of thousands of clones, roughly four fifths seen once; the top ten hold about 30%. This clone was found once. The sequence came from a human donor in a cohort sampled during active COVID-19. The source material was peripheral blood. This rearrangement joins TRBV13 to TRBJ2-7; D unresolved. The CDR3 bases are TGTGCCAGCAGCTTAGGGCTCCTTCTGAGGGAGCAGTACTTC. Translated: CASSLGLLLREQYF.